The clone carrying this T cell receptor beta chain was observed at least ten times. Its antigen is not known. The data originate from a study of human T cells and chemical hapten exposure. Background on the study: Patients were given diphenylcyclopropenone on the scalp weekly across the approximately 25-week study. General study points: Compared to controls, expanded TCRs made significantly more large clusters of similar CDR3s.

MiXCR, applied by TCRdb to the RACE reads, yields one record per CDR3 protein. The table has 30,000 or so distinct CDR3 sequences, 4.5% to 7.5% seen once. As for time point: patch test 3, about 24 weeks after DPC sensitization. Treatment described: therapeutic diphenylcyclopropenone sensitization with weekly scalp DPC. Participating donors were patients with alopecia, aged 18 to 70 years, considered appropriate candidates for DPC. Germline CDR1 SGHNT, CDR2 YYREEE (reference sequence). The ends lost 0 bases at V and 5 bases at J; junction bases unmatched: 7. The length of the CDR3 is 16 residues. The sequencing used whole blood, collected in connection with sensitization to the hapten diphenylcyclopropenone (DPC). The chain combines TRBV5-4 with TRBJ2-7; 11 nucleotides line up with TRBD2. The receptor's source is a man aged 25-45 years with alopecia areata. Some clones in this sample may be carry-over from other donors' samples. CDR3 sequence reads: CASSLGTLAGVHEQYF. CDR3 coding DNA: TGTGCCAGCAGCTTGGGAACACTAGCGGGAGTCCACGAGCAGTACTTC.